The 9 T cell receptor beta chains presented below share a single source sample, sequenced in a study of lymphopenia after photon versus proton radiotherapy. Sequencing used immunoSEQ multiplex PCR; TCRdb keeps in-frame clones, though not all of them. This sample has 55,000 to 70,000 clones; about 90% occur once, and the top ten carry approximately 2%. The sequencing used peripheral blood, collected from a patient treated with photon-based radiotherapy. Receptors were obtained from a man aged 40-55 years with gastric cancer.

V usage is TRBV7-8 and J usage is TRBJ1-1; D not certain. The CDR3 has 11 amino acids. Trimming cost V 8 bases and J 3 bases, with 7 bases left between them. CDR1 is SGHVS, CDR2 FQNEAQ, per germline. CDR3 sequence (DNA): TGTGCCAGCGGCGCCGACACTGAAGCTTTCTTT. This sequence encodes CASGADTEAFF.

The gene calls are TRBV7-2 and TRBJ2-7; D gene unclear. There are 13 residues in the CDR3. Germline V gene sequence: CDR1 SGHTA, CDR2 FQGNSA. The V and J ends lost 1 base and 4 bases respectively, with 8 bases between them. In nucleotides, the CDR3 is TGTGCCAGCAGCTTAGTTGCGGAGTACGAGCAGTACTTC. Amino acid sequence: CASSLVAEYEQYF.

The CDR3 DNA sequence: TGCGCCAGCAGCCAAGAGCGCGCCAATGAGCAGTTCTTC. Protein sequence: CASSQERANEQFF. This rearrangement joins TRBV4-3 to TRBJ2-1, with D uncertain. Germline V CDR1 and CDR2: LGHNA, YSLEER. Between the trimmed V and J ends, which lost 0 bases and 6 bases, there was a span of 6 bases. This CDR3 region has 13 residues.

The chain is built from TRBV5-1 and TRBJ2-7; TRBD1 matches at 8 bases. J lost 2 bases, V lost 2 bases, and 6 bases had no gene match. The CDR3 has 15 amino acids. Germline V gives CDR1 SGHRS, CDR2 YFSETQ. CDR3 amino acids: CASSFGQGRAYEQYF. DNA for the CDR3: TGCGCCAGCAGCTTCGGACAGGGAAGGGCCTACGAGCAGTACTTC.

The chain links TRBV20-1 to TRBJ2-1; D gene unclear. CDR1 is DFQATT and CDR2 is SNEGSKA in the germline V gene (reference sequence). The V end lost 6 bases, the J end lost 9 bases, and 9 bases lay between the germline ends. The CDR3 length is 10 residues. The CDR3 coding sequence is TGCAGTGCCGGTCCGGGTGAGCAGTTCTTC. Amino acids: CSAGPGEQFF.

The rearrangement links TRBV7-2 to TRBJ2-2; TRBD2 matches 9 bases. The junction had 6 bases not matched to a gene; V was cut back by 0 bases and J by 4 bases. This CDR3 region has 17 residues. Germline CDR1 and CDR2: SGHTA and FQGNSA. CDR3 nucleotide sequence: TGTGCCAGCAGCTTAGCTTCCGCGGGGGGGCCCACCGGGGAGCTGTTTTTT. It is translated as CASSLASAGGPTGELFF.

The J gene is TRBJ1-2, the V gene TRBV10-3, with TRBD1 as a possible D gene (6 bases). Germline CDR1 ENHRY, CDR2 SYGVKD. The V end was cut by 4 bases, the J end by 2 bases, with 17 bases between. CDR3 length: 16 residues. CDR3 sequence reads: CAISAPPGAPNYGYTF. DNA of the CDR3: TGTGCCATCAGTGCACCTCCAGGGGCTCCCAACTATGGCTACACCTTC.

The rearrangement joins TRBV5-1 to TRBJ2-2; D not certain. Germline V gene data show CDR1 as SGHRS and CDR2 as YFSETQ. CDR3 length: 14 residues. V was cut by 5 bases and J by 3 bases, with 11 bases left in between. The CDR3 loop reads CASSLDTDTGELFF. The CDR3 DNA follows: TGCGCCAGCAGTCTCGACACCGACACCGGGGAGCTGTTTTTT.

A note on this clone: Other DNA sequences from this sample encode an identical CDR3 as well. The chain uses TRBV29-1 and TRBJ1-1; perhaps TRBD1 as D (5 bases). The CDR3 has 12 amino acids. V was clipped by 5 bases and J by 4 bases, with 11 bases between them. CDR1 SQVTM and CDR2 ANQGSEA come from the germline V gene. CDR3 sequence reads: CSVTGRGTEAFF. CDR3 coding DNA: TGCAGCGTTACGGGGCGGGGCACTGAAGCTTTCTTT.